Below, one TCR beta chain is given with its context. Antigen: not known. Amplification used 60 Vbeta primers and 13 Jbeta primers. Method: immunoSEQ multiplex PCR; TCRdb's copy keeps in-frame clones and lacks some. This table has 100,000 or so clones, roughly four fifths appearing once. The data belong to a study of cytomegalovirus exposure and HLA in healthy donors. Study observations and caveats: The study designated 150 to 200 TCR beta chains cytomegalovirus-associated.

The sequence derives from a man aged 35 to 55 in good health and CMV-seronegative. The sequencing sample was made of PBMCs.

CDR3 amino acids: CASSVRPGGNSPLHF. The CDR3 bases are TGTGCCAGCAGCGTACGTCCGGGGGGAAATTCACCCCTCCACTTT. The rearrangement joins TRBV9 to TRBJ1-6; possible D gene TRBD1, 5 bases. Germline V gives CDR1 SGDLS, CDR2 YYNGEE. Trimming shortened V by 1 base and J by 7 bases, and 12 bases separated the two germline ends. The CDR3 is 15 residues long.